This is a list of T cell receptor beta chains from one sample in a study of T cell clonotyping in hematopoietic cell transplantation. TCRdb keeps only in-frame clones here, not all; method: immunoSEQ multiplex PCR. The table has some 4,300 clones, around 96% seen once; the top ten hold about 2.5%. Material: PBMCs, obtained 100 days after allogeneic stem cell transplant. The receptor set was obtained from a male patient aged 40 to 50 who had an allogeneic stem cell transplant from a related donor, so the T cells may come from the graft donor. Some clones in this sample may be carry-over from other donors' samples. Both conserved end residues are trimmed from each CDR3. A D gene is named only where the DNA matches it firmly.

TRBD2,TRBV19,ASSIDLAGGGTGELF
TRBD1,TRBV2,ASRRQGSLRGYT
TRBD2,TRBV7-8,ASRGLANTDTQY
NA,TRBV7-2,ASSSYAGEQF
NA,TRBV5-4,ASSLGSEYGYT
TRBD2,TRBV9,ASSAGGSYAYEQY
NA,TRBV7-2,ASSLVGGSNQPQH
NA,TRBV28,ASSLQGQTKNIQY
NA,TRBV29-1,SVLRGRMNTEAF
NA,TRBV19,ASSTLGSRYGYT
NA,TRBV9,ASSVVYGNTEAF
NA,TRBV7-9,ASSFVKLSPPRVLEAF
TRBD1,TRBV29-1,SADRGLNTEAF
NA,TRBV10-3,AISGQINEQF
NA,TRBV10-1,ASSERQAYGYT
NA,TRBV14,ASSSELNTEAF
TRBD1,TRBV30,AWSVIRGRPNRETQY
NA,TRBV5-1,ASSRSLEGLGEQY
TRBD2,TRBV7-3,ASSLLAGASYNEQF
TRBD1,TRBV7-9,ASSFWTGATNQPQH
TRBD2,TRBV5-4,ASSLGSGDQETQY
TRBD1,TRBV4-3,ASSFRTGGYEQY
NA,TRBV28,ASNRKTGNTIY
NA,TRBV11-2,ASSPTGRVGDYNSPLH
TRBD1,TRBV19,ASSQGQASYGYT
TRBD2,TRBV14,ASSQDRGLAGGETQY
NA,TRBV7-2,ASSLARQETQY
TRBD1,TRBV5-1,ASKAGGNEQY
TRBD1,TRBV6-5,ASSPRQGKQY
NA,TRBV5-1,ASSLDTVASYNEQF
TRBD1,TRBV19,ASRDRSNQPQH
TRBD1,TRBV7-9,ASSLEVGGQNTEAF
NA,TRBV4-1,ASSPQRRAVWQPQH
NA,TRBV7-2,ASNTAGSGSLSGNTIY
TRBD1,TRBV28,ASRADRGPYNEQF
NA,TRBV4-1,ASSQTYRARSNQPQH
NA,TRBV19,ASSIRTDTQY
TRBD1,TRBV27,ASSPGTVNEQF
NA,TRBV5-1,ASSFYQRDTEAF
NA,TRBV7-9,ASSRNLRQANEQF
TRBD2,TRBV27,ASSSQRGPFTDTQY
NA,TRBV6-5,ASSIWTAQYNEQF
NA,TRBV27,ASSLGGGYTGELF
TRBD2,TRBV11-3,ASSPIAGGPGELF
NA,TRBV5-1,ASSLVGTGNTIY
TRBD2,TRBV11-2,ASSLVAGFSYEQY
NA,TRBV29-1,SVFGGANTGELF
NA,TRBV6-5,ASSLRGSHNGYT
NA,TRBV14,ASSQLNTGELF
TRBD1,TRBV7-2,ASSPQGAYGYT
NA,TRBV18,ASSSLNQPQH
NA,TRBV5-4,ASSPGGGAGASTEAF
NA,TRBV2,ASSVLRNTEAF
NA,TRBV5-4,ASSWMFMNEQY